This passage covers 6 T cell receptor beta chains from one sample sequenced in a study of persistence of HIV-infected CD4 T cells. Their cognate antigens are unknown. Stimulation used 8.5 to 10 ug/mL lysate from CMV-infected fibroblasts. Sorting selected CD4+ T cells upregulating both CD40 ligand and CD69. Sequencing used immunoSEQ version 4 in survey mode. Method: immunoSEQ multiplex PCR; TCRdb's copy keeps in-frame clones and lacks some. The repertoire holds roughly 20,000 clones, with more than 75% as singletons. This specimen was CD4+ T cells sorted from PBMCs after roughly 18-hour stimulation, taken from a patient who received antiretroviral therapy. The receptor source for this set is an adult man with HIV who was CMV-seropositive.

This clone occurred a few times. The rearrangement joins TRBV4-1 to TRBJ1-4, with 7 bases identical to TRBD1. The CDR3 length is 14 residues. The ends lost 4 bases at V and 4 bases at J; junction bases unmatched: 3. CDR1 and CDR2 (germline): MGHRA, YSYEKL. The CDR3 DNA is TGCGCCAGCAGCCGACAGGGCAATAATGAAAAACTGTTTTTT. Protein: CASSRQGNNEKLFF.

This sequence joins TRBV28 and TRBJ1-5; TRBD1 aligns across 9 bases. The CDR3 runs 14 residues. V gave up 4 bases and J gave up 6 bases; unmatched junction bases: 4. Germline lookup yields CDR1 MDHEN and CDR2 SYDVKM. CDR3 in amino acids: CASSSQGAFQPQHF. The CDR3 DNA reads as TGTGCCAGCAGTTCACAGGGGGCCTTTCAGCCCCAGCATTTT. Full variable domain (rest looked up from reference TRBV28 and TRBJ1-5): DVKVTQSSRYLVKRTGEKVFLECVQDMDHENMFWYRQDPGLGLRLIYFSYDVKMKEKGDIPEGYSVSREKKERFSLILESASTNQTSMYLCASSSQGAFQPQHFGDGTRLSIL.

This CDR3 reads CASSPRTGPFSTDTQYF. CDR3 DNA sequence: TGTGCCAGCAGCCCCAGGACAGGGCCCTTTAGCACAGATACGCAGTATTTT. V is TRBV7-2 and J is TRBJ2-3; 8 bases fit TRBD1. The V gene end was trimmed by 5 bases and the J gene end by 0 bases; junction bases not matched to a gene: 10. This CDR3 spans 17 amino acids. Germline assignment: CDR1 SGHTA and CDR2 FQGNSA.

CDR3 in amino acids: CASSLARVSYNSPLHF. The CDR3 region has the DNA TGTGCCAGCAGCTTAGCCAGGGTATCCTATAATTCACCCCTCCACTTT. This chain connects TRBV7-8 to TRBJ1-6, with D possibly TRBD1 on 5 matching bases. Trimming removed 0 bases at V and 1 base at J, with 7 bases between. The CDR3 runs to 16 residues. Germline CDR1 reads SGHVS; CDR2 reads FQNEAQ. Based on the CDR3 plus reference TRBV7-8 and TRBJ1-6, the full variable domain is GAGVSQSPRYKVAKRGQDVALRCDPISGHVSLFWYQQALGQGPEFLTYFQNEAQLDKSGLPSDRFFAERPEGSVSTLKIQRTQQEDSAVYLCASSLARVSYNSPLHFGNGTRLTVT.

CDR3 bases: TGTGCCAGCAGCCAAGGATTCAGCCCGGCCAACGTCCTGACTTTC. It codes for CASSQGFSPANVLTF. This rearrangement joins TRBV3-1 (or the pseudogene TRBV3-2) to TRBJ2-6; no clear D gene. The length of the CDR3 is 15 residues. V gave up 1 base and J gave up 6 bases, with 10 bases separating them. Germline V lookup: CDR1 LGHDT, CDR2 YNNKEL (reference sequence).

The chain links TRBV6-5 to TRBJ2-7; 11 nucleotides align to TRBD1. Germline V gene data show CDR1 as MNHEY and CDR2 as SVGAGI. The CDR3 consists of 15 residues. Trimming removed 5 bases from V and 4 bases from J; junction bases left unmatched: 7. The CDR3 is CASSTPGQGVYEQYF. Here the CDR3 DNA reads TGTGCCAGCAGTACCCCGGGACAGGGGGTGTACGAGCAGTACTTC.